The 30 T cell receptor beta chains below come from one sample, sequenced in a study of shared clonotypes between healthy human individuals. Sequenced by immunoSEQ multiplex PCR; TCRdb stores in-frame clones only, minus some. This table holds about 1.1 million clones, around 82% found once. The specimen sequenced was memory CD4+ T cells from PBMCs. Regarding subset: CD45RA-negative fraction. These receptors all stem from a man between 18 and 29 years old in good health. Some clones in this sample may be carry-over from other donors' samples.

This clone came up a few times. The chain combines TRBV5-4 with TRBJ2-7, with TRBD1 as a possible D gene (6 bases). Trimming removed 1 base at V and 5 bases at J, with 13 bases between. The CDR3 spans 14 residues. Per germline, CDR1 SGHNT and CDR2 YYREEE (reference sequence). CDR3 coding DNA: TGTGCCAGCAGCTTGTCTGAGCAGGGGAACGAGCAGTACTTC. Protein sequence: CASSLSEQGNEQYF.

The chain employs TRBV9 and TRBJ1-2; D is unresolved. This CDR3 region has 12 residues. Trimming shortened V by 4 bases and J by 10 bases, and 14 bases separated the two germline ends. Germline CDR1 reads SGDLS; CDR2 reads YYNGEE. CDR3 region: CASSTESPAYTF. Written as DNA, the CDR3 is TGTGCCAGCAGCACTGAATCTCCTGCCTACACCTTC.

V is TRBV7-9 and J is TRBJ2-3; 8 bases agree with TRBD2. Looked up from germline, CDR1 is SEHNR and CDR2 is FQNEAQ (reference sequence). The CDR3 consists of 15 residues. V was clipped by 5 bases and J by 1 base; unmatched bases: 5. The CDR3 region has the DNA TGTGCCAGCAGCCTTAGCGGGGACGGCACAGATACGCAGTATTTT. Protein: CASSLSGDGTDTQYF.

The rearrangement links TRBV28 to TRBJ1-4, with D unresolved. The V and J ends lost 6 bases and 5 bases respectively, with 10 bases between them. Per the germline V gene, CDR1 is MDHEN and CDR2 is SYDVKM. The CDR3 has 13 amino acids. The CDR3 reads CASRRMMNEKLFF. CDR3 DNA sequence: TGTGCCAGCAGGCGTATGATGAATGAAAAACTGTTTTTT.

This clone was counted a few times. The same CDR3 arises from other DNA sequences in this sample as well. This rearrangement joins TRBV18 to TRBJ2-2, with a weak D call TRBD1 (6 bases). Germline-derived CDR1 and CDR2 are KGHSH and LQKENI. The ends were cut back, 1 base at V and 5 bases at J, with 8 bases in the middle. This CDR3 has 14 residues. The CDR3 is CASSPRQGTGELFF. In DNA, the CDR3 is TGTGCCAGCTCACCACGCCAGGGGACCGGGGAGCTGTTTTTT.

The chain uses TRBV5-1 and TRBJ2-3, with D perhaps TRBD1 or TRBD2 (6 bases each). Between the trimmed V and J ends, which lost 0 bases and 1 base, there was a span of 12 bases. The CDR3 runs 16 residues. Germline V gene sequence: CDR1 SGHRS, CDR2 YFSETQ. The CDR3 here is CASSLGPRGGTDTQYF. The CDR3 nucleotides read TGCGCCAGCAGCTTGGGCCCGAGGGGGGGCACAGATACGCAGTATTTT.

V gene TRBV6-1 combines with J gene TRBJ1-5; 7 bases are shared with TRBD1. There are 15 residues in the CDR3. CDR1 and CDR2 (germline): MNHNS, SASEGT. The trim removed 5 bases at V and 5 bases at J, leaving 9 bases unmatched. CDR3 sequence reads: CASSLRPGGHQPQHF. As DNA, the CDR3 is TGTGCCAGCAGTCTACGGCCAGGGGGGCATCAGCCCCAGCATTTT.

The chain links TRBV10-2 to TRBJ2-3; 9 positions match TRBD2. With V trimmed by 6 bases and J by 5 bases, 9 bases remained unmatched. The CDR3 length is 15 residues. Germline assignment: CDR1 WSHSY and CDR2 SAAADI. The CDR3, as DNA: TGCGCCAGCAGGCGCTTAGCGGGAGTTCGAGATACGCAGTATTTT. It specifies CASRRLAGVRDTQYF.

This chain uses TRBV13 with TRBJ2-1, with 8 bases aligning to TRBD1. The CDR3 has 17 residues. With 3 bases clipped from V and 3 bases from J, the junction kept 10 bases outside the gene matches. Germline V gene data show CDR1 as PRHDT and CDR2 as FYEKMQ (reference sequence). CDR3 coding DNA: TGTGCCAGCAGCTTCACGTTGCGCACAGGGGGCTACAATGAGCAGTTCTTC. Encoded protein: CASSFTLRTGGYNEQFF.

The chain recombines TRBV5-5 with TRBJ2-2; either TRBD1 or TRBD2 may supply D (5 bases each). The CDR3 extends over 16 amino acids. Trimming cost V 3 bases and J 2 bases, with 14 bases left between them. Germline V lookup: CDR1 SGHKS, CDR2 YYEKEE (reference sequence). The DNA for the CDR3 is TGTGCCAGCAGCTCTTACTCCGGGGCAAACACCGGGGAGCTGTTTTTT. Translating gives CASSSYSGANTGELFF. The complete variable domain, with remaining parts taken from reference TRBV5-5 and TRBJ2-2, reads DAGVTQSPTHLIKTRGQQVTLRCSPISGHKSVSWYQQVLGQGPQFIFQYYEKEERGRGNFPDRFSARQFPNYSSELNVNALLLGDSALYLCASSSYSGANTGELFFGEGSRLTVL.

Points on this clone: This same CDR3 is encoded by further DNA sequences in the sample. This rearrangement joins TRBV7-9 to TRBJ1-3; D is unresolved. V was clipped by 1 base and J by 4 bases, with 2 bases between them. The V gene's germline CDR1 is SEHNR and CDR2 FQNEAQ (reference sequence). The CDR3 length is 12 residues. The CDR3, as DNA: TGTGCCAGCAGCTTAGTGGGAAACACCATATATTTT. As protein: CASSLVGNTIYF.

This chain uses TRBV7-8 with TRBJ2-7; D is possibly TRBD2 (6 bases). Germline V gene data show CDR1 as SGHVS and CDR2 as FQNEAQ. Deletions cut 1 base from V and 3 bases from J, with 10 bases between. The CDR3 is made up of 14 amino acids. The CDR3 is CASSLGGGLYEQYF. CDR3 nucleotides: TGTGCCAGCAGCTTAGGGGGAGGTCTCTACGAGCAGTACTTC.

As concerns this clone: This sample includes further DNA sequences coding for the same CDR3. The V call is TRBV30, the J call TRBJ1-4; the match to TRBD1 covers 7 bases. V trimming: 0 bases; J trimming: 0 bases; junction bases outside the gene matches: 1. This CDR3 is 15 amino acids long. Germline assignment: CDR1 GTSNPN and CDR2 SVGIG (reference sequence). CDR3 DNA: TGTGCCTGGAGTGTCGGGACAGCAACTAATGAAAAACTGTTTTTT. Translating gives CAWSVGTATNEKLFF.

The chain recombines TRBV5-6 with TRBJ2-7; D remains unclear. Germline-derived CDR1 and CDR2 are SGHDT and YYEEEE. V was trimmed by 2 bases and J by 8 bases, leaving 11 bases between them. This CDR3 contains 12 residues. The CDR3: CASSFTTAQQYF. The CDR3, as DNA: TGTGCCAGCAGCTTCACGACCGCACAGCAGTACTTC.

This clone has a handful of counts. This sequence joins TRBV4-3 and TRBJ1-4, with 12 positions matching TRBD1. The CDR3 spans 15 residues. Trimming removed 4 bases from V and 8 bases from J; junction bases left unmatched: 5. Germline V gene data show CDR1 as LGHNA and CDR2 as YSLEER. CDR3 bases: TGCGCCAGCAGCCGAGTCGGGACAGGGGGCGAAAAACTGTTTTTT. This codes for CASSRVGTGGEKLFF.

The rearrangement joins TRBV10-3 to TRBJ2-6, with unresolved D. This CDR3 comprises 14 residues. Germline V lookup: CDR1 ENHRY, CDR2 SYGVKD. The V end lost 2 bases, the J end lost 0 bases, and 2 bases lay between the germline ends. The CDR3 DNA reads as TGTGCCATCAGTGAGAGCTCTGGGGCCAACGTCCTGACTTTC. Its protein product is CAISESSGANVLTF.

This clone appeared a few times. The rearrangement uses TRBV6-6 and TRBJ2-7; no definite D call. The CDR3 loop spans 15 amino acids. V was trimmed by 0 bases and J by 0 bases, leaving 9 bases between them. Germline values: CDR1 MNHNY, CDR2 SVGAGI (reference sequence). The DNA of the CDR3 is TGTGCCAGCAGTTACTCCCGTCCGAGCTCCTACGAGCAGTACTTC. It specifies CASSYSRPSSYEQYF.

The rearrangement uses TRBV7-6 and TRBJ2-5, with D uncertain. Germline V lookup: CDR1 SGHVS, CDR2 FNYEAQ. V shed 1 base and J shed 2 bases, with 8 bases lying between them. The CDR3 sequence is 14 residues long. CDR3 loop: CASSLEARQETQYF. In DNA form, the CDR3 reads TGTGCCAGCAGCTTAGAGGCGAGACAAGAGACCCAGTACTTC. Combining the CDR3 with reference TRBV7-6 and TRBJ2-5 gives the whole variable domain GAGVSQSPRYKVTKRGQDVALRCDPISGHVSLYWYRQALGQGPEFLTYFNYEAQQDKSGLPNDRFSAERPEGSISTLTIQRTEQRDSAMYRCASSLEARQETQYFGPGTRLLVL.

The CDR3, as DNA: TGCGCCAGTACGACAGGGGTGAACACTGAAGCTTTCTTT. It codes for CASTTGVNTEAFF. This chain uses TRBV5-1 with TRBJ1-1; the match to TRBD1 covers 8 bases. The V gene end was trimmed by 8 bases and the J gene end by 0 bases; junction bases not matched to a gene: 3. There are 13 residues in the CDR3. CDR1 and CDR2 from the germline V gene are SGHRS and YFSETQ.

This clone was picked up a small number of times. This chain links TRBV9 with TRBJ1-1, with unresolved D. The CDR3 totals 15 residues. Germline CDR1 reads SGDLS; CDR2 reads YYNGEE. Trimming cost V 0 bases and J 0 bases, with 9 bases left between them. This chain's CDR3 is CASSVGLGMNTEAFF. For the CDR3, the DNA is TGTGCCAGCAGCGTAGGTTTAGGAATGAACACTGAAGCTTTCTTT.

The CDR3 sequence: CASSPSGSLEQFF. The CDR3 DNA reads as TGTGCCAGCAGCCCAAGTGGGAGTCTTGAGCAGTTCTTC. This chain links TRBV7-3 with TRBJ2-1; maybe TRBD2 (5 bases). This CDR3 region has 13 residues. V lost 5 bases to trimming and J lost 9 bases, with 14 bases between them. Germline assignment: CDR1 SGHTA and CDR2 FQGTGA.

The rearrangement joins TRBV5-1 to TRBJ1-5; TRBD1 agrees at 7 bases. The CDR3 spans 15 residues. The germline gives CDR1 SGHRS, CDR2 YFSETQ. The trim removed 4 bases at V and 4 bases at J, leaving 8 bases unmatched. CDR3 loop: CASSTAGTENQPQHF. The CDR3 DNA sequence: TGCGCCAGCAGCACCGCCGGGACAGAAAATCAGCCCCAGCATTTT.

V is TRBV5-5 and J is TRBJ2-7, with D unclear. This CDR3 is built from 13 residues. Trimming left V 10 bases short and J 4 bases short, with 18 bases between. From germline, CDR1 is SGHKS and CDR2 YYEKEE (reference sequence). In nucleotides, the CDR3 is TGTGCCGGCGATTATGAAGAACTATACGAGCAGTACTTC. As protein: CAGDYEELYEQYF. Full variable domain (rest looked up from reference TRBV5-5 and TRBJ2-7): DAGVTQSPTHLIKTRGQQVTLRCSPISGHKSVSWYQQVLGQGPQFIFQYYEKEERGRGNFPDRFSARQFPNYSSELNVNALLLGDSALYLCAGDYEELYEQYFGPGTRLTVT.

This rearrangement joins TRBV19 to TRBJ2-7; D perhaps matches TRBD2 (5 bases). CDR1 and CDR2 (germline): LNHDA, SQIVND (reference sequence). V was trimmed by 4 bases and J by 3 bases, leaving 13 bases between them. The length of the CDR3 is 14 residues. CDR3 in DNA: TGTGCCAGTAGTAAATTCCTGGGAGACTACGAGCAGTACTTC. Translation: CASSKFLGDYEQYF. Combining the CDR3 with reference TRBV19 and TRBJ2-7 gives the whole variable domain DGGITQSPKYLFRKEGQNVTLSCEQNLNHDAMYWYRQDPGQGLRLIYYSQIVNDFQKGDIAEGYSVSREKKESFPLTVTSAQKNPTAFYLCASSKFLGDYEQYFGPGTRLTVT.

V usage is TRBV4-2 and J usage is TRBJ1-2, with D possibly matching TRBD1 (6 bases). CDR3 size: 15 residues. Germline assignment: CDR1 LGHNA and CDR2 YNFKEQ. The ends were cut back, 4 bases at V and 6 bases at J, with 18 bases in the middle. The CDR3 here is CASSPGLQGRDGYTF. CDR3 sequence (DNA): TGTGCCAGCAGCCCAGGTCTACAGGGCAGGGATGGCTACACCTTC.

This clone was seen a few times. V gene TRBV6-5 combines with J gene TRBJ1-2; D remains unclear. The germline V gene encodes CDR1 MNHEY and CDR2 SVGAGI. The CDR3 has 14 residues. Deletions cut 3 bases from V and 0 bases from J, with 8 bases between. CDR3 nucleotide sequence: TGTGCCAGCAGTTATCGTCAGGCTAACTATGGCTACACCTTC. Its protein product is CASSYRQANYGYTF.

This clone has more than one count but fewer than ten. This rearrangement joins TRBV2 to TRBJ1-1; D possibly corresponds to TRBD1 (6 bases). Germline V gene lookup returns CDR1 SNHLY and CDR2 FYNNEI. The CDR3 totals 13 residues. V was clipped by 3 bases and J by 6 bases, with 11 bases between them. CDR3 region: CASSDEQGSEAFF. The CDR3 DNA reads TGTGCCAGCAGTGATGAACAGGGTTCTGAAGCTTTCTTT.

The chain couples TRBV2 to TRBJ1-4; D not certain. The V end was cut by 3 bases, the J end by 8 bases, with 13 bases between. In germline, CDR1 is SNHLY, CDR2 FYNNEI. The CDR3 loop spans 14 amino acids. CDR3 in amino acids: CASSETYGREKLFF. Written as DNA, the CDR3 is TGTGCCAGCAGTGAGACTTACGGGCGGGAAAAACTGTTTTTT.

This clone was observed once. CDR3 sequence reads: CASSLGDRNNQPQHF. CDR3 nucleotide sequence: TGTGCCAGCAGCTTGGGGGACAGGAACAATCAGCCCCAGCATTTT. V and J are TRBV5-8 and TRBJ1-5; 8 nucleotides match TRBD1. The CDR3 runs 15 residues. The germline V gene encodes CDR1 SGHTS and CDR2 YDEGEE. V lost 0 bases, J lost 3 bases, and 2 bases stayed unmatched.

This rearrangement joins TRBV11-2 to TRBJ2-1; D is perhaps TRBD1 or TRBD2 (6 bases each). The CDR3 totals 13 residues. V lost 6 bases and J lost 6, with 12 bases in between. The germline V gene encodes CDR1 SGHAT and CDR2 FQNNGV. The CDR3 here is CASRQGLTNEQFF. CDR3 DNA sequence: TGTGCCAGCAGACAGGGACTCACCAATGAGCAGTTCTTC.